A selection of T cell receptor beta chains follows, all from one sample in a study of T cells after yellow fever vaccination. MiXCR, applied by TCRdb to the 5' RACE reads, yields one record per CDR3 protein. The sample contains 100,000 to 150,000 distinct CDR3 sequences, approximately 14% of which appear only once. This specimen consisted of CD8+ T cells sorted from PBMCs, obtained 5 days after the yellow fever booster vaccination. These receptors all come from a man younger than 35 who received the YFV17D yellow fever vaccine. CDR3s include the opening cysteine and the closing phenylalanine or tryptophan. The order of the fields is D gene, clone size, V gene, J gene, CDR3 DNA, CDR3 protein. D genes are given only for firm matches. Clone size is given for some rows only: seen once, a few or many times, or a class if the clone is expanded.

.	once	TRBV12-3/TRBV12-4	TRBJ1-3	TGTGCCAGCAGTTTGCTGGGGGATAAGGTTGGAAACACCATATATTTT	CASSLLGDKVGNTIYF
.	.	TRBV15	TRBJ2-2	TGTGCCACCAGCGACGGGTGGTCCGGGGAGCTGTTTTTT	CATSDGWSGELFF
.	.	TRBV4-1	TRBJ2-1	TGCGCCAGCAGCCAGGACAATGAGCAGTTCTTC	CASSQDNEQFF
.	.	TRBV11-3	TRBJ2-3	TGTGCCAGCAGCCCAGGTTTGGCAGATACGCAGTATTTT	CASSPGLADTQYF
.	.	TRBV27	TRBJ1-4	TGTGCCAGCAGTTTCTCAACTAATGAAAAACTGTTTTTT	CASSFSTNEKLFF
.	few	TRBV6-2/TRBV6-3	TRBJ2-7	TGTGCCAGCAGTTACTCACGGGGGGCTAGGTCCTACGAGCAGTACTTC	CASSYSRGARSYEQYF
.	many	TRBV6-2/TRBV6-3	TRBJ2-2	TGTGCCAGCACCTCCACCGGGGAGCTGTTTTTT	CASTSTGELFF
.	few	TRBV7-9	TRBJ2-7	TGTGCCAGCAGCCTAGGCGATGGGGGCATATACTTC	CASSLGDGGIYF
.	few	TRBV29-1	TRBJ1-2	TGCAGCGTTAGGACGGAGTATGGCTACACCTTC	CSVRTEYGYTF
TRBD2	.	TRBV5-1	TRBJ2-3	TGCGCCAGCAGTCCATACGGACTAGAAACCAGCACAGATACGCAGTATTTT	CASSPYGLETSTDTQYF
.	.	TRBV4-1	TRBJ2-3	TGCGCCAGCAGCCACGGCGGAAGAAGCACAGATACGCAGTATTTT	CASSHGGRSTDTQYF
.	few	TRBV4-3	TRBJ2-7	TGCGCCAGCAGCCTAACGACTAGAAATTCTGAGCAGTACTTC	CASSLTTRNSEQYF
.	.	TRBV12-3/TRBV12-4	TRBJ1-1	TGTGCCAGCAGTTTAGGGGCCTGGAACACTGAAGCTTTCTTT	CASSLGAWNTEAFF
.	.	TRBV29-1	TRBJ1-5	TGCAGCGTTGAATATGGGACGGGCCAGCCCCAGCATTTT	CSVEYGTGQPQHF
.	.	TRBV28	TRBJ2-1	TGTGCCAGCAGTTTCCCTTGGGGGGATGAGCAGTTCTTC	CASSFPWGDEQFF
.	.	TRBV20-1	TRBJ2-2	TGCAGTGCTAGAGGACGCGGGGAGCTGTTTTTT	CSARGRGELFF
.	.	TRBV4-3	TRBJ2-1	TGCGCCAGCAGCCCCCGGGGACCCAATGAGCAGTTCTTC	CASSPRGPNEQFF
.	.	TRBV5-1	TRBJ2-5	TGCGCCAGCAGTTATCTCGGGGGAGTGGAGACCCAGTACTTC	CASSYLGGVETQYF
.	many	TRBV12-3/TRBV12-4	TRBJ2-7	TGTGCCAGCAGTTTAGTGGGGCACGAGCAGTACTTC	CASSLVGHEQYF
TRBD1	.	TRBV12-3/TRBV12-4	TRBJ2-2	TGTGCCAGCAGTTTCGGCACCCATACCGGGACAGGGACCGGGGAGCTGTTTTTT	CASSFGTHTGTGTGELFF
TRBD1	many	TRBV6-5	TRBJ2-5	TGTGCCAGCAGTAATTACAGGGGAGTAGGAGTGGAGACCCAGTACTTC	CASSNYRGVGVETQYF
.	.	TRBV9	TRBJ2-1	TGTGCCAGCAGCGTAGGTGGGGATTACAATGAGCAGTTCTTC	CASSVGGDYNEQFF
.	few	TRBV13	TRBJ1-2	TGTGCCAGCAGCTCCCTGCCGGCGGGGGGGGGATATGGCTACACCTTC	CASSSLPAGGGYGYTF
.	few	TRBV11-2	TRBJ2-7	TGTGCCAGCAGTGTCGCAGGCCGATCCTACGAGCAGTACTTC	CASSVAGRSYEQYF
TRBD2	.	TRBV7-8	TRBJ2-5	TGTGCCAGCAGCCGCCGGTCCGGGGGGATCCTAGAGACCCAGTACTTC	CASSRRSGGILETQYF
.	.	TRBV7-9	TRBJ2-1	TGTGCCAGCAGCTCGATGGACAGCGACAATGAGCAGTTCTTC	CASSSMDSDNEQFF
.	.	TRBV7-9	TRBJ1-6	TGTGCCAGCAGACCACGGGGGGTAGGGCGAGAACCCCTCCACTTT	CASRPRGVGREPLHF
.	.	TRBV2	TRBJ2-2	TGTGCCAGCATAGCGGGGCAGGGGGCCGGGGAGCTGTTTTTT	CASIAGQGAGELFF
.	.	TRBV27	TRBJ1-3	TGTGCCAGCAGTCCCGGATGGGGGAATGGTGGAAACACCATATATTTT	CASSPGWGNGGNTIYF
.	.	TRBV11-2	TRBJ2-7	TGTGCCAGCAGCAACCTCCGCGAGCAGTACTTC	CASSNLREQYF
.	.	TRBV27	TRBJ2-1	TGTGCCAAACACCCACCCTACAATGAGCAGTTCTTC	CAKHPPYNEQFF
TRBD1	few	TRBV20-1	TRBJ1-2	TGCAGTGCTAGAGGGGCCCGGGACAGGGGTCCTTATGGCTACACCTTC	CSARGARDRGPYGYTF
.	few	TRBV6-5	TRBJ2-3	TGTGCCAGCAGTTACGGCAAGGGGCGGACAGATACGCAGTATTTT	CASSYGKGRTDTQYF
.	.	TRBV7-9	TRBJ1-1	TGTGCCAGCAGCTTAGGTATAGTTTTGAACACTGAAGCTTTCTTT	CASSLGIVLNTEAFF
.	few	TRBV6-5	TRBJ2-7	TGTGCCAGCTGGGCGGGCAACTCCTACGAGCAGTACTTC	CASWAGNSYEQYF
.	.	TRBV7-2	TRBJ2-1	TGTGCCAGCAGCTCACTGGGGCTAACTAGCTCCTACAATGAGCAGTTCTTC	CASSSLGLTSSYNEQFF
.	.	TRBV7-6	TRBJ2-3	TGTGCCAGCAGCCAAAGAGCAGGGCCCGCAGATACGCAGTATTTT	CASSQRAGPADTQYF
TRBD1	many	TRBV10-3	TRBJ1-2	TGTGCCATCAGTGAGCCCGGACAGGTCCCCCACGGCTACACCTTC	CAISEPGQVPHGYTF
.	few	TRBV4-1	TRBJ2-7	TGCGCCAGCAGCTCTCCTGGGGCTTACGAGCAGTACTTC	CASSSPGAYEQYF
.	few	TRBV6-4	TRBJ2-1	TGTGCCAGCAGTGACTCGGGGGGGGCAGGCGGCGAGCAGTTCTTC	CASSDSGGAGGEQFF
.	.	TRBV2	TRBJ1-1	TGTGCCACCGTTGACCGGGACTCCGGTGGTACTGAAGCTTTCTTT	CATVDRDSGGTEAFF
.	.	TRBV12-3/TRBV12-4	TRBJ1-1	TGTGCCAGCGGCCTTAACACTGAAGCTTTCTTT	CASGLNTEAFF
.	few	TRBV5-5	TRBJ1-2	TGTGCCAGCAGCTCGACGGACAGTCGGGGCTACACCTTC	CASSSTDSRGYTF
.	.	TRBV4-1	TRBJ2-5	TGCGCCAGCAGCCAAAGGGGGATAGAAGAGACCCAGTACTTC	CASSQRGIEETQYF
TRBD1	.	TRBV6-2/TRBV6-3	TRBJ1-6	TGTGCCAGCAACCCGCCAGGACAGGGGAATTCACCCCTCCACTTT	CASNPPGQGNSPLHF
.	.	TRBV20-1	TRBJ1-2	TGCAGTGCCCACGATATTAACTATGGCTACACCTTC	CSAHDINYGYTF
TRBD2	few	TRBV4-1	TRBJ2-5	TGCGCCAGCAGCCCCTCCCCGGGAGGAAAAAAAGAGACCCAGTACTTC	CASSPSPGGKKETQYF
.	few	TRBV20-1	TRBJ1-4	TGCAGTGCCATACGGGAGAGGGGGACTAATGAAAAACTGTTTTTT	CSAIRERGTNEKLFF
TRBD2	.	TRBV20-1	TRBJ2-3	TGCAGTGCCGATAGCGGGGACGGCACAGATACGCAGTATTTT	CSADSGDGTDTQYF
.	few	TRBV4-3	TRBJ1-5	TGCGCCAGCAGCCAAGATCAGGAGGGAAAGCCCCAGCATTTT	CASSQDQEGKPQHF
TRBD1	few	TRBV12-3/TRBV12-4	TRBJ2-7	TGTGCCAGCAGTCCCCGGGACAGGGTGATACACGAGCAGTACTTC	CASSPRDRVIHEQYF
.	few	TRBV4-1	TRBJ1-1	TGCGCCAGCAGCCAAGTGATGGGTAACACTGAAGCTTTCTTT	CASSQVMGNTEAFF
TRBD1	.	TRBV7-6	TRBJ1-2	TGTGCCAGCAGCTTATCCTCGGACAGGGGTCTCTATGGCTACACCTTC	CASSLSSDRGLYGYTF